These T cell receptor beta chains were read from a single sample in a study of T cell repertoires in cytomegalovirus infection. One entry per CDR3 protein, called by TCRdb with MiXCR from the reads. The table shows 110,000 or so distinct CDR3 sequences, with 30% occurring only once. Their antigen targets remain unknown. Sequencing was performed on CD8+ T cells from cultured PBMCs, taken from culture after CMV antigen stimulation. The receptors stem from a human donor in good health (CMV status not recorded). Some clones in this sample may be carry-over from other donors' samples. Both conserved end residues are part of each CDR3. D genes are given only for firm matches. The size of a clone is reported for some rows only, either as once, few or many, or as a class for expanded clones.

CDR3 length,D gene,clone size,J gene,V gene,CDR3 DNA,CDR3 protein
16,NA,few,TRBJ1-1,TRBV19,TGTGCCAGTAGTCAAAACGTGTTTTGGGCCACCACGGGGGCTTTCTTT,CASSQNVFWATTGAFF
14,NA,few,TRBJ2-3,TRBV12-3/TRBV12-4,TGTGCCAGCAGTTTAGTTCCAGACACAGATACGCAGTATTTT,CASSLVPDTDTQYF
16,NA,NA,TRBJ2-7,TRBV4-2,TGTGCCAGCAGCCAATCTCCGTTGAGGGGAATGGACGAGCAGTACTTC,CASSQSPLRGMDEQYF
15,TRBD1,NA,TRBJ1-2,TRBV3-1,TGTGCCAGCAGCCAAGATGGCGGGACAGCCTATGGCTACACCTTC,CASSQDGGTAYGYTF
20,TRBD2,many,TRBJ2-1,TRBV7-2,TGTGCCAGCAGCTTAGCGACAAAGCGCCCTATAGCGGGGGCCGGAGATGAGCAGTTCTTC,CASSLATKRPIAGAGDEQFF
15,NA,NA,TRBJ2-5,TRBV28,TGTGCCAGCAGTCTAGAATCCTTGGGGGGGCCTACCCAGTACTTC,CASSLESLGGPTQYF
15,TRBD1,many,TRBJ2-1,TRBV6-5,TGTGCCAGCAGTTACTCACGGACAGGCTACAATGAGCAGTTCTTC,CASSYSRTGYNEQFF
16,TRBD2,NA,TRBJ2-1,TRBV18,TGTGCCAGCTCCGGGACTAGCGGAACCTCCTACAATGAGCAGTTCTTC,CASSGTSGTSYNEQFF
17,TRBD1,NA,TRBJ1-1,TRBV5-1,TGCGCCAGCAGCTTGACGGGACAGCAGATAATGAACACTGAAGCTTTCTTT,CASSLTGQQIMNTEAFF
17,NA,many,TRBJ1-1,TRBV7-6,TGTGCCAGCAGCTTAGCGCAGGGGCCCACCCCAGGGACTGAAGCTTTCTTT,CASSLAQGPTPGTEAFF
15,NA,NA,TRBJ2-5,TRBV7-2,TGTGCCAGCAGCAGTCCTCAAGTGTGGCTAGAGACCCAGTACTTC,CASSSPQVWLETQYF
13,NA,NA,TRBJ2-1,TRBV4-1,TGCGCCAGCAGTCCCACTTTAGTGAATGAGCAGTTCTTC,CASSPTLVNEQFF
15,NA,many,TRBJ2-2,TRBV12-3/TRBV12-4,TGTGCCAGCATTCAGGTGCGGGAACTCACCGGGGAGCTGTTTTTT,CASIQVRELTGELFF
16,TRBD2,NA,TRBJ2-4,TRBV6-4,TGTGCCAGCAGTTTAGCGGGGGGGCCGGCCAAAAACATTCAGTACTTC,CASSLAGGPAKNIQYF
15,NA,many,TRBJ1-6,TRBV7-6,TGTGCCAGCAGCTTAGACGAGACCTTTAATTCACCCCTCCACTTT,CASSLDETFNSPLHF
18,NA,few,TRBJ2-3,TRBV7-6,TGTGCCAGCAGCTTAGTGGGCCTGACCCCAACTAGCACAGATACGCAGTATTTT,CASSLVGLTPTSTDTQYF
15,NA,few,TRBJ2-7,TRBV20-1,TGCAGTGCTAGAGATGGGCGGACACCCCTATCCGAGCAGTACTTC,CSARDGRTPLSEQYF
17,TRBD1,NA,TRBJ1-1,TRBV6-8,TGTGCCAGCAGGACTCGCCGGGACAGGGGGCGGTTAGCTCAAGCTTTCTTT,CASRTRRDRGRLAQAFF
14,TRBD2,few,TRBJ2-7,TRBV7-9,TGTGCCAGCAGCTTTTCGGGGGGTATACACGAGCAGTACTTC,CASSFSGGIHEQYF
13,NA,NA,TRBJ2-3,TRBV12-3/TRBV12-4,TGTGCCAGCAACAGGACCGGCACAGATACGCAGTATTTT,CASNRTGTDTQYF